This T cell receptor beta chain was sequenced for a study of blood T cell repertoires in COVID-19. This clone was observed once. The assay was immunoSEQ multiplex PCR, and TCRdb's table has in-frame clones only and misses some. The data contain approximately 330,000 clones, approximately 86% of them singletons. V trimming: 4 bases; J trimming: 5 bases; junction bases outside the gene matches: 10. CDR3 length: 16 residues. CDR1 is SGHNT and CDR2 is YYREEE in the germline V gene (reference sequence). This clonotype was obtained from a woman aged 35 to 49 with acute COVID-19. The specimen sequenced was PBMCs or T cells enriched from blood (not recorded which). J is TRBJ1-2 and V is TRBV5-4; 11 bases line up with TRBD1. The DNA for the CDR3 is TGTGCCAGCAGCCCGCAACAGGGACAGGGGGGTTATGGCTACACCTTC. Translation gives CASSPQQGQGGYGYTF.